Sequencing of this T cell receptor (beta chain) was carried out in a study of blood T cell repertoires in COVID-19. Study information: Sources were T cells, B-cell-depleted T cells, or PBMCs; the material itself was cDNA or gDNA.

The protocol was immunoSEQ multiplex PCR, while the TCRdb copy is restricted to in-frame clones and leaves out a portion. The sample has 150,000 to 200,000 clones; 81% are singletons. Followed longitudinally, the Seattle patients had been enrolled during active infection. The sample comprised peripheral blood. The clonotype was recovered from a woman aged 80 or over with COVID-19, enrolled during active disease.

CDR3 in amino acids: CASSQVGAGGPRTGELFF. CDR3 sequence (DNA): TGTGCCAGCAGCCAAGTCGGCGCGGGGGGGCCCCGGACCGGGGAGCTGTTTTTT. The rearrangement uses TRBV3-1 (or the pseudogene TRBV3-2) and TRBJ2-2; 9 positions match TRBD2. After removal of 1 base from V and 5 bases from J, the junction contained 11 bases not matched to a gene. The germline V gene encodes CDR1 LGHDT and CDR2 YNNKEL (reference sequence). There are 18 residues in the CDR3.